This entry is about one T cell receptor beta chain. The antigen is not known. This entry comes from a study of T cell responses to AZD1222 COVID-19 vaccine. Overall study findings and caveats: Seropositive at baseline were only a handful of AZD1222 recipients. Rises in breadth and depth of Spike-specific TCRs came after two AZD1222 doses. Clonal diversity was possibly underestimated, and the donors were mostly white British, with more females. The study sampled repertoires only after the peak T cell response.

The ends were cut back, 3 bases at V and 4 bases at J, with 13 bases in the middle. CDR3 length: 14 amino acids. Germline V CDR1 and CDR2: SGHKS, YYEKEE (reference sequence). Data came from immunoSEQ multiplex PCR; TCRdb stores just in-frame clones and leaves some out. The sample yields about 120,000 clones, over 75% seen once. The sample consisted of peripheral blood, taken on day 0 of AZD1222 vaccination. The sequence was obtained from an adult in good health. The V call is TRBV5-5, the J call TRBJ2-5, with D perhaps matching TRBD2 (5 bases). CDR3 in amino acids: CASSSDWQLETQYF. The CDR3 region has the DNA TGTGCCAGCAGCTCGGACTGGCAACTAGAGACCCAGTACTTC.